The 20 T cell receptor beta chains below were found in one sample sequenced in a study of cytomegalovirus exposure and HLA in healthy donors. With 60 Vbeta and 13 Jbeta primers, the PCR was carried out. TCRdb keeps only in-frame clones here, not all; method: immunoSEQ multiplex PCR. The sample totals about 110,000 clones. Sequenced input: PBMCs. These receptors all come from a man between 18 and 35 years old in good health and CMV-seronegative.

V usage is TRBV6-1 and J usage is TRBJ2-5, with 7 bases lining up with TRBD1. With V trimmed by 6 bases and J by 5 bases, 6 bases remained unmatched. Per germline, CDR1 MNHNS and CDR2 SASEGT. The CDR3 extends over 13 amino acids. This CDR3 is CASRGQPGETQYF. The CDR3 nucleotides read TGTGCCAGCAGGGGACAGCCCGGGGAGACCCAGTACTTC.

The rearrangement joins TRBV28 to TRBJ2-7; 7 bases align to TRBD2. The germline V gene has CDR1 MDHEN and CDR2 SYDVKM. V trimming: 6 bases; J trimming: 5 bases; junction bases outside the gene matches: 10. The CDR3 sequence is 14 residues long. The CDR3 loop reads CASSRSRDYNEQYF. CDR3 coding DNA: TGTGCCAGCAGCCGCTCCCGGGACTACAACGAGCAGTACTTC.

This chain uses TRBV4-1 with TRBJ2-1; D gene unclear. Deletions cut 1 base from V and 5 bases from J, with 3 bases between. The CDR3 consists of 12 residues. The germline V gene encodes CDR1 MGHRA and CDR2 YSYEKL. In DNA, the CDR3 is TGCGCCAGCAGCCAAGTCGACAATGAGCAGTTCTTC. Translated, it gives CASSQVDNEQFF.

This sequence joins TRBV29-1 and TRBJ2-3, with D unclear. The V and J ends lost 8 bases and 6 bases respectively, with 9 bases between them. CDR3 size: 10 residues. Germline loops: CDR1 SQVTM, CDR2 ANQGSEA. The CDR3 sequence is CSYKRDTQYF. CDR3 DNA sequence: TGCAGCTATAAACGGGATACGCAGTATTTT.

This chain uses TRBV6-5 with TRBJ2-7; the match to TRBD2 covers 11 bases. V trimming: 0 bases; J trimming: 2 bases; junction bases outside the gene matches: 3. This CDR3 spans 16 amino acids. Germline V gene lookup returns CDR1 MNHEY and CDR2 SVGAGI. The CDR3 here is CASSYSTSGGTYEQYF. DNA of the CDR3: TGTGCCAGCAGTTACTCAACTAGCGGGGGTACCTACGAGCAGTACTTC.

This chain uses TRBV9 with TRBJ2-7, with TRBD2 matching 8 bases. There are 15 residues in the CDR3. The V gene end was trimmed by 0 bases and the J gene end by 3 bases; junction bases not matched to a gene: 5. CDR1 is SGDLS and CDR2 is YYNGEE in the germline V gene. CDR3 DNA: TGTGCCAGCAGCGTAGGGCTAGCGGGCCGCTACGAGCAGTACTTC. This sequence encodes CASSVGLAGRYEQYF.

The CDR3 DNA reads as TGTGCCAGCAGTGTCCAAACTCAGTACTTC. Amino acids: CASSVQTQYF. The V and J genes are TRBV2 and TRBJ2-5; D not certain. The germline V gene encodes CDR1 SNHLY and CDR2 FYNNEI. V lost 4 bases, J lost 11 bases, and 8 bases lay in between. This CDR3 has 10 residues.

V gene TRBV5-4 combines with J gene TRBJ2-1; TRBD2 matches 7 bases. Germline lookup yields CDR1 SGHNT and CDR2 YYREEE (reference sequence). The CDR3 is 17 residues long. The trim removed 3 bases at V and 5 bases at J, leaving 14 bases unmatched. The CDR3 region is CASSSVPLAVLNNEQFF. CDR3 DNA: TGTGCCAGCAGCTCGGTACCTCTAGCGGTGCTAAACAATGAGCAGTTCTTC.

The CDR3 loop reads CASRSPGLSSSTDTQYF. DNA for the CDR3: TGTGCCAGCAGAAGCCCGGGACTCAGCTCTAGCACAGATACGCAGTATTTT. The V and J genes are TRBV5-4 and TRBJ2-3, with a weak D call TRBD2 (6 bases). Trimming cost V 5 bases and J 0 bases, with 19 bases left between them. The CDR3 covers 17 residues. CDR1 is SGHNT and CDR2 is YYREEE in the germline V gene (reference sequence).

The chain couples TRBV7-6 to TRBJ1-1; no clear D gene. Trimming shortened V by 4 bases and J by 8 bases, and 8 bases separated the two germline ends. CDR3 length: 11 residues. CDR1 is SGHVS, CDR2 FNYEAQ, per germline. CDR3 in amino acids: CASSSGREAFF. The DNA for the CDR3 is TGTGCCAGCAGCTCCGGGAGAGAAGCTTTCTTT.

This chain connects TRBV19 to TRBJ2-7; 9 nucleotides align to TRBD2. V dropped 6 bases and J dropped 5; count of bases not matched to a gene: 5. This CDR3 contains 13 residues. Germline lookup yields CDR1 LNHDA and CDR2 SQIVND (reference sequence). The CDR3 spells CASSFLAGNEQYF. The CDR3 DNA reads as TGTGCCAGTAGCTTTCTAGCGGGAAACGAGCAGTACTTC.

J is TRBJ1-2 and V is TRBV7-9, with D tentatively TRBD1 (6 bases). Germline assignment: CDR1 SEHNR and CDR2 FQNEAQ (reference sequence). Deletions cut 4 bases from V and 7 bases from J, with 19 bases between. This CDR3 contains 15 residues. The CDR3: CASSSLKGVSGGYTF. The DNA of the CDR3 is TGTGCCAGCAGCTCCCTTAAGGGGGTGTCGGGTGGCTACACCTTC.

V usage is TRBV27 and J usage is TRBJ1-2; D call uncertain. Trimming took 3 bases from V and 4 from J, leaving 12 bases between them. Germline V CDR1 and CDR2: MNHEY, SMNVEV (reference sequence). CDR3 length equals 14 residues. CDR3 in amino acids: CASSLRGNLYGYTF. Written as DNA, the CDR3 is TGTGCCAGCAGTTTGAGAGGGAATCTCTATGGCTACACCTTC.

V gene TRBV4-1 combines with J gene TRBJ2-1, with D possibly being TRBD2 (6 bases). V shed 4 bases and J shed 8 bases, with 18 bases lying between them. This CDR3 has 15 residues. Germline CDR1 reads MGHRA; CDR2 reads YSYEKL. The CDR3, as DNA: TGCGCCAGCAGCCCCCTAGGGACGGGAGAGCATGAGCAGTTCTTC. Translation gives CASSPLGTGEHEQFF.

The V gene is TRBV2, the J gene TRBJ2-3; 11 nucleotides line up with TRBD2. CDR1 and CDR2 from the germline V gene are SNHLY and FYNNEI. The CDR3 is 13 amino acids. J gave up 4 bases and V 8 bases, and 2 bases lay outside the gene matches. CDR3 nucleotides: TGTGCCAGCCTAGCGGGGGGTCCAGATACGCAGTATTTT. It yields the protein CASLAGGPDTQYF.

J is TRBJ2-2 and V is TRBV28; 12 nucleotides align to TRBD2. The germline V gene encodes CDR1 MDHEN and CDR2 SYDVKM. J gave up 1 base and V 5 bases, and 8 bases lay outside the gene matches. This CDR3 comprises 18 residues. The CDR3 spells CASSLGLAGILNTGELFF. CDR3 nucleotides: TGTGCCAGCAGTCTAGGACTAGCGGGGATTCTGAACACCGGGGAGCTGTTTTTT. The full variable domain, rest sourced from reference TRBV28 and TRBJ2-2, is DVKVTQSSRYLVKRTGEKVFLECVQDMDHENMFWYRQDPGLGLRLIYFSYDVKMKEKGDIPEGYSVSREKKERFSLILESASTNQTSMYLCASSLGLAGILNTGELFFGEGSRLTVL.

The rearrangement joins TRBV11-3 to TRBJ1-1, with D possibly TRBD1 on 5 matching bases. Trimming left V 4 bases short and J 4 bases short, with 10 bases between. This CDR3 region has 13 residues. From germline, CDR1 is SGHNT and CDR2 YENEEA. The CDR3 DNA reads TGTGCCAGCAGCTGGGGCGGGGGCACTGAAGCTTTCTTT. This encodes CASSWGGGTEAFF.

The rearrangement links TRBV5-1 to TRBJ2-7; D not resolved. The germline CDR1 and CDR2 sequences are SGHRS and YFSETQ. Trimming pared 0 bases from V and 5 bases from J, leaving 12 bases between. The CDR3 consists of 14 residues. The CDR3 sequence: CASSLATSLHEQYF. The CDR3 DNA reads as TGCGCCAGCAGCTTGGCCACGAGCCTCCACGAGCAGTACTTC.

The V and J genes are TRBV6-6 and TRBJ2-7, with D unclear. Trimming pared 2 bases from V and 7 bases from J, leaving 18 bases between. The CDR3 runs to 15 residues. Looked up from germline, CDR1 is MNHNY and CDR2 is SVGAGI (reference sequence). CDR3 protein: CASSYRAGASGEQYF. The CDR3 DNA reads TGTGCCAGCAGTTACCGCGCTGGAGCCTCGGGTGAGCAGTACTTC.

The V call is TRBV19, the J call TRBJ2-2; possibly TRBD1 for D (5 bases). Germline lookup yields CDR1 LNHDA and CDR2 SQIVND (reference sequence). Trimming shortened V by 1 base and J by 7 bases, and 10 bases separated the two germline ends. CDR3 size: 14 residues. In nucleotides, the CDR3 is TGTGCCAGTAGTATAGCAGGGTATGACGGGGAGCTGTTTTTT. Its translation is CASSIAGYDGELFF. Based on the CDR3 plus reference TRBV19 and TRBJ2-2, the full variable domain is DGGITQSPKYLFRKEGQNVTLSCEQNLNHDAMYWYRQDPGQGLRLIYYSQIVNDFQKGDIAEGYSVSREKKESFPLTVTSAQKNPTAFYLCASSIAGYDGELFFGEGSRLTVL.